The T cell receptor beta chain under discussion was sequenced for a study of control samples from healthy donors and cancer patients. CDR3 length equals 15 residues. Trimming shortened V by 5 bases and J by 4 bases, and 17 bases separated the two germline ends. Looked up from germline, CDR1 is SEHNR and CDR2 is FQNEAQ (reference sequence). Assay used: immunoSEQ multiplex PCR; TCRdb lists only in-frame clones, some missing. The table has about 100,000 clones, about 90% seen once. The sequence was collected from a woman between 18 and 30 years old in good health. This sequence joins TRBV7-9 and TRBJ1-2, with unresolved D. The source material was blood. The CDR3 sequence is CASSLTSAVSYGYTF. The CDR3 DNA sequence: TGTGCCAGCAGCCTAACATCCGCGGTCAGCTATGGCTACACCTTC.